A single sample is the source of the 17 T cell receptor beta chains below, sequenced in a study of blood T cell repertoires in COVID-19. Libraries were prepared by immunoSEQ multiplex PCR; TCRdb keeps only in-frame clonotypes and omits some of them. The sample gives 25,000 or so clones, approximately 80% of which show up once; approximately 24% is in the top ten. The specimen sequenced was peripheral blood. These receptors came from a human donor in a cohort sampled during active COVID-19.

The chain carries TRBV19 and TRBJ2-1, with TRBD2 identical over 8 bases. The CDR3 runs to 14 residues. The trim removed 6 bases at V and 6 bases at J, leaving 7 bases unmatched. The germline gives CDR1 LNHDA, CDR2 SQIVND (reference sequence). CDR3 in DNA: TGTGCCAGTAGCGGGAGGGCTCGACTCAATGAGCAGTTCTTC. Encoded protein: CASSGRARLNEQFF.

V gene TRBV3-1 (or the pseudogene TRBV3-2) combines with J gene TRBJ1-6, with TRBD1 matching 7 bases. The length of the CDR3 is 14 residues. J lost 9 bases, V lost 3 bases, and 5 bases had no gene match. Germline values: CDR1 LGHDT, CDR2 YNNKEL (reference sequence). The CDR3 region has the DNA TGTGCCAGCAGCCAGGACAGGCAAAGTTCACCCCTCCACTTT. Protein product: CASSQDRQSSPLHF.

This clone was detected a few times. The rearrangement links TRBV7-9 to TRBJ2-7; D remains unclear. Trimming left V 2 bases short and J 2 bases short, with 4 bases between. The CDR3 has 12 amino acids. Germline V lookup: CDR1 SEHNR, CDR2 FQNEAQ (reference sequence). For the CDR3, the DNA is TGTGCCAGCAGCTTAAATACCTACGAGCAGTACTTC. Protein product: CASSLNTYEQYF.

The genes are TRBV4-3 and TRBJ1-2; tentative D call: TRBD1 (6 bases). V was pared by 6 bases and J by 2 bases, with 7 bases between. Germline loops: CDR1 LGHNA, CDR2 YSLEER. This CDR3 region has 12 residues. The CDR3 DNA reads TGCGCCAGCAGTCAGGGGAACTATGGCTACACCTTC. Translated: CASSQGNYGYTF.

This chain joins TRBV27 and TRBJ2-1; 10 nucleotides line up with TRBD1. Trimming at V came to 3 bases and at J to 2 bases, leaving 4 bases not matched to a gene. The germline V gene encodes CDR1 MNHEY and CDR2 SMNVEV (reference sequence). This CDR3 is 16 amino acids long. This chain's CDR3 is CASSLLTGGPYNEQFF. DNA for the CDR3: TGTGCCAGCAGTTTGCTGACAGGGGGCCCCTACAATGAGCAGTTCTTC.

The chain has TRBV4-1 and TRBJ2-3; 9 positions match TRBD2. Germline-derived CDR1 and CDR2 are MGHRA and YSYEKL. The CDR3 consists of 17 residues. Trimming cost V 5 bases and J 1 base; bases outside gene matches: 10. This CDR3 is CASSKGSSGARTDTQYF. The CDR3 nucleotides are TGCGCCAGCAGCAAGGGGTCTAGCGGGGCCCGCACAGATACGCAGTATTTT.

The V and J genes are TRBV7-8 and TRBJ2-2; 11 nucleotides agree with TRBD2. From germline, CDR1 is SGHVS and CDR2 FQNEAQ. V lost 5 bases, J lost 6 bases, and 11 bases stayed unmatched. The CDR3 is 17 amino acids. The CDR3 DNA sequence: TGTGCCAGCAGCATCCCCGAGGAACTAGCGGGGGCCGGGGAGCTGTTTTTT. Protein: CASSIPEELAGAGELFF.

J is TRBJ1-1 and V is TRBV12-3 or TRBV12-4; the D is unclear. V lost 3 bases and J 4 bases, leaving 9 bases between the germline ends. The CDR3 has 13 residues. CDR3 residues: CASSFGEFTEAFF. The DNA of the CDR3 is TGTGCCAGCAGTTTCGGGGAGTTCACTGAAGCTTTCTTT.

The chain recombines TRBV27 with TRBJ2-7, with TRBD2 matching over 9 bases. Germline CDR1 is MNHEY and CDR2 is SMNVEV (reference sequence). The CDR3 has 15 residues. The V segment lost 3 bases and the J segment 2 bases; nucleotides outside the gene matches: 5. Here the CDR3 reads CASSLAGGWAYEQYF. CDR3 nucleotides: TGTGCCAGCAGTTTGGCGGGAGGGTGGGCCTACGAGCAGTACTTC.

J is TRBJ1-5 and V is TRBV6-5; TRBD1 matches at 7 bases. Germline assignment: CDR1 MNHEY and CDR2 SVGAGI. There are 14 residues in the CDR3. V trimming: 0 bases; J trimming: 13 bases; junction bases outside the gene matches: 9. CDR3 region: CASSYSGGASPQHF. CDR3 sequence (DNA): TGTGCCAGCAGTTACTCAGGGGGCGCGTCCCCGCAGCATTTT.

This chain uses TRBV12-3 or TRBV12-4 with TRBJ2-5; D gene ambiguous. The CDR3 spans 13 residues. Trimming took 3 bases from V and 3 from J, leaving 8 bases between them. The chain's CDR3 is CASSFGSEETQYF. The CDR3 DNA follows: TGTGCCAGCAGTTTTGGCAGCGAAGAGACCCAGTACTTC.

This clone was counted between two and nine times. V and J are TRBV30 and TRBJ2-4; D might be TRBD2 (7 bases). The V end lost 5 bases, the J end lost 5 bases, and 22 bases lay between the germline ends. This CDR3 spans 16 amino acids. Germline V CDR1 and CDR2: GTSNPN, SVGIG (reference sequence). As DNA, the CDR3 is TGTGCCTGGCAAGCCAGCCGGGGGGCGGGGGAAAACATTCAGTACTTC. Residues: CAWQASRGAGENIQYF.

Remarks on this clone: The missing conserved phenylalanine or tryptophan at the end of this CDR3 makes a read error likely. The DNA is omitted, as the CDR3 cannot be located on it reliably, and the CDR3 follows TCRdb's listing. Here the CDR3 reads CASSSGPGLPRV. This chain uses TRBV6-2 or TRBV6-3 with TRBJ1-2. The CDR3 adds up to 12 amino acids, both ends counted. From germline, CDR1 is MNHEY and CDR2 SVGEGT.

The chain employs TRBV9 and TRBJ2-5, with D possibly matching TRBD2 (5 bases). The CDR3 runs 15 residues. Per the germline V gene, CDR1 is SGDLS and CDR2 is YYNGEE. V was pared by 0 bases and J by 5 bases, with 14 bases between. The CDR3 nucleotides read TGTGCCAGCAGCGTAGCCGGGATGAAGATCGAGACCCAGTACTTC. Amino acids: CASSVAGMKIETQYF.

This clone has only a few counts. The V and J genes are TRBV12-5 and TRBJ2-1; 8 positions match TRBD1. Per germline, CDR1 LGHNT and CDR2 FRNRAP. Trimming took 2 bases from V and 4 from J; bases not matched to a gene: 10. The CDR3 totals 17 residues. CDR3 protein: CASGLTSGTGAYNEQFF. The CDR3 nucleotides are TGTGCTAGTGGTTTGACGTCCGGGACAGGAGCTTACAATGAGCAGTTCTTC.

This chain uses TRBV10-1 with TRBJ2-1; 11 bases line up with TRBD2. This CDR3 comprises 17 residues. The V segment lost 2 bases and the J segment 6 bases; nucleotides outside the gene matches: 9. Germline V gives CDR1 WNHNN, CDR2 SYGVQD (reference sequence). In nucleotides, the CDR3 is TGCGCCAGCAGTGAGGATGGCAGACTAGCGGGGCTCAATGAGCAGTTCTTC. Amino acid sequence: CASSEDGRLAGLNEQFF.

This chain joins TRBV7-2 and TRBJ2-1, with 12 bases identical to TRBD2. V dropped 5 bases and J dropped 16; count of bases not matched to a gene: 9. The CDR3 is made up of 13 amino acids. Germline CDR1 and CDR2: SGHTA and FQGNSA. CDR3 in DNA: TGTGCCAGCAGCCCGGGACTAGCGGGTTCAAAATTCTTC. Encoded protein: CASSPGLAGSKFF.